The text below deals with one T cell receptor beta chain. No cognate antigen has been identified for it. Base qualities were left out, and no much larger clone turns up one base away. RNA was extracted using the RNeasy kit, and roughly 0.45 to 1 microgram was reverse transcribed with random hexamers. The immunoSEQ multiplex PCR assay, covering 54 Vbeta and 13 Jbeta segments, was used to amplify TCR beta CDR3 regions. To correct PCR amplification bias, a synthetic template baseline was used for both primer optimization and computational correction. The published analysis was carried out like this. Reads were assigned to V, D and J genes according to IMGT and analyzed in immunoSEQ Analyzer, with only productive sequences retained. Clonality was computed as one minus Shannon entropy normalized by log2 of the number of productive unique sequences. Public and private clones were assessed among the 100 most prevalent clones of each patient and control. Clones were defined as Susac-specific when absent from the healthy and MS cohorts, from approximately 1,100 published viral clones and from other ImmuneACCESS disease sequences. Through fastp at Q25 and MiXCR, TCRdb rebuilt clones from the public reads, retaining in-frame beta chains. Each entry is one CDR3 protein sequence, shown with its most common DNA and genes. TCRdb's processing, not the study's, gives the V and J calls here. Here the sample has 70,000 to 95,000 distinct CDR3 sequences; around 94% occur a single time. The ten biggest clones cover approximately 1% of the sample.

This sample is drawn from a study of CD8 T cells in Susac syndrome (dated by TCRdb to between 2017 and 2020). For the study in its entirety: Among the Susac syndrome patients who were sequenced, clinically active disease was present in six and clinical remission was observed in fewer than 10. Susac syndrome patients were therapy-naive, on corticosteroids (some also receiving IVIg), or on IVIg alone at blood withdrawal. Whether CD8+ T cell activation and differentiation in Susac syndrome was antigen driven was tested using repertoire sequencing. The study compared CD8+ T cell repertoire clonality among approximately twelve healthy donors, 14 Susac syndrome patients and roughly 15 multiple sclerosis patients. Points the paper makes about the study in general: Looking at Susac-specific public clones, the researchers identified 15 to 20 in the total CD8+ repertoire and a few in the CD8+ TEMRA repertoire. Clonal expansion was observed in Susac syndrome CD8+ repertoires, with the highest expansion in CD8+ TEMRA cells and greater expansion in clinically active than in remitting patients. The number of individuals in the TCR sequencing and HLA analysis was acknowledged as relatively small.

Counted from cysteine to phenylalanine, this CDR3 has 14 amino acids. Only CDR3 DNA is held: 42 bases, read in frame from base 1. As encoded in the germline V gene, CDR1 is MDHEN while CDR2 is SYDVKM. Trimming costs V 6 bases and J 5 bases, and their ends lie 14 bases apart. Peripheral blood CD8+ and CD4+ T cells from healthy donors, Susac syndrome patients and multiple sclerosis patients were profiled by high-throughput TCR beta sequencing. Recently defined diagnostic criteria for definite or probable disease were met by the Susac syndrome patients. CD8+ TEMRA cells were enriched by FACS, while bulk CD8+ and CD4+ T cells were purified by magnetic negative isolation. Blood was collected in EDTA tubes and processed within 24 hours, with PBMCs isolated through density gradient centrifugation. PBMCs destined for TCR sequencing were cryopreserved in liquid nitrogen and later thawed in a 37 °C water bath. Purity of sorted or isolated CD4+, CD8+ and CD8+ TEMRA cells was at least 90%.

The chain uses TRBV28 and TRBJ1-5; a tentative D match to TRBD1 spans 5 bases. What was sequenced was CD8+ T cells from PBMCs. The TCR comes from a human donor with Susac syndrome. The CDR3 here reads CASSPGSGHQPQHF. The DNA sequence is TGTGCCAGCAGCCCTGGGTCGGGGCATCAGCCCCAGCATTTT.